Below, 25 T cell receptor beta chains from the same sample are listed, as sequenced in a study of CD8+ T cells in alopecia areata. cDNA serving as the sequencing template came from extracted, reverse transcribed RNA. Clones were read by immunoSEQ multiplex PCR, and TCRdb kept only the in-frame ones, dropping some. The sample lists 100,000 to 150,000 clones; about 50% were seen once. Sequencing input: NKG2D-low CD8+ T cells sorted from blood. The receptor source for this set is a human donor with alopecia areata.

The sample holds a few counts of this clone. This sequence joins TRBV28 and TRBJ2-7, with 7 positions matching TRBD1. J was trimmed by 3 bases and V by 8 bases; bases with no gene match: 7. Germline CDR1 reads MDHEN; CDR2 reads SYDVKM. This CDR3 is built from 13 residues. The CDR3 sequence: CASRDRMIYEQYF. In DNA form, the CDR3 reads TGTGCCAGCCGGGACAGAATGATCTACGAGCAGTACTTC.

Only a few counts were recorded for this clone. This chain connects TRBV27 to TRBJ2-1; D not certain. The CDR3 totals 12 residues. With 6 bases removed from V and 3 bases from J, the gap between germline ends came to 6 bases. The germline CDR1 and CDR2 sequences are MNHEY and SMNVEV (reference sequence). CDR3 coding DNA: TGTGCCAGCAGCCCCGGCTACAATGAGCAGTTCTTC. Its translation is CASSPGYNEQFF.

The chain has TRBV5-1 and TRBJ2-7; maybe TRBD1 (6 bases). The germline V and J ends were trimmed by 6 bases and 6 bases, with 10 bases remaining between them. Germline CDR1 is SGHRS and CDR2 is YFSETQ. The CDR3 has 11 residues. CDR3 DNA sequence: TGCGCCAGCACACAGGGTTCCGAGCAGTACTTC. This encodes CASTQGSEQYF.

This clone was seen a handful of times. The rearrangement joins TRBV29-1 to TRBJ2-1; D perhaps matches TRBD1 (6 bases). Per the germline V gene, CDR1 is SQVTM and CDR2 is ANQGSEA. Trimming removed 0 bases at V and 4 bases at J, with 13 bases between. The CDR3 is 15 residues long. CDR3 amino acids: CSVEDSRTEYNEQFF. The CDR3 DNA is TGCAGCGTTGAAGATAGCAGGACAGAGTACAATGAGCAGTTCTTC.

The chain joins TRBV30 to TRBJ2-1; TRBD2 agrees at 7 bases. V was clipped by 4 bases and J by 0 bases; unmatched bases: 6. The CDR3 spans 15 residues. CDR1 is GTSNPN and CDR2 is SVGIG in the germline V gene (reference sequence). DNA for the CDR3: TGTGCCTGGACTAGCGGCGCCAGCTCCTACAATGAGCAGTTCTTC. Amino acid sequence: CAWTSGASSYNEQFF.

J is TRBJ2-1 and V is TRBV4-1, with TRBD2 as a possible D gene (5 bases). CDR1 and CDR2 (germline): MGHRA, YSYEKL. The V and J ends lost 6 bases and 2 bases respectively, with 14 bases between them. CDR3 length: 15 residues. For the CDR3, the DNA is TGCGCCAGCAGTCCTTCGACGGGGACCTACAATGAGCAGTTCTTC. Its translation is CASSPSTGTYNEQFF.

The J gene is TRBJ2-3, the V gene TRBV2; D ambiguous. The CDR3 extends over 11 amino acids. Trimming removed 6 bases from V and 4 bases from J, with 5 bases in between. CDR1 and CDR2 (germline): SNHLY, FYNNEI. Written as DNA, the CDR3 is TGTGCCAGCAGCTGGGCAGATACGCAGTATTTT. This gives the protein CASSWADTQYF.

The chain carries TRBV28 and TRBJ1-1; D is perhaps TRBD1 (5 bases). The CDR3 totals 10 residues. The germline gives CDR1 MDHEN, CDR2 SYDVKM. Trimming took 8 bases from V and 6 from J, leaving 7 bases between them. CDR3 protein: CASAGPEAFF. The CDR3 DNA reads as TGTGCCAGCGCAGGGCCTGAAGCTTTCTTT.

The genes are TRBV29-1 and TRBJ2-1, with 14 bases that match TRBD2. Germline CDR1 SQVTM, CDR2 ANQGSEA. J gave up 7 bases and V 5 bases, and 7 bases lay outside the gene matches. The CDR3 has 15 residues. The CDR3 reads CSVYTGLAGVNEQFF. The CDR3, as DNA: TGCAGCGTTTACACGGGACTAGCGGGAGTTAATGAGCAGTTCTTC.

This clone was counted between two and nine times. V and J are TRBV9 and TRBJ2-7; D not resolved. Per germline, CDR1 SGDLS and CDR2 YYNGEE. The CDR3 is made up of 13 amino acids. Trimming took 4 bases from V and 1 from J, leaving 9 bases between them. The CDR3 DNA reads TGTGCCAGCAGCCCCTACCCTTCCTACGAGCAGTACTTC. Amino acid sequence: CASSPYPSYEQYF.

The V and J genes are TRBV7-8 and TRBJ2-1; D call uncertain. The CDR3 sequence is 11 residues long. V was pared by 1 base and J by 10 bases, with 5 bases between. Germline V gene data show CDR1 as SGHVS and CDR2 as FQNEAQ. CDR3 coding DNA: TGTGCCAGCAGCTTAGGGACGGAGCAGTTCTTC. Translated, it gives CASSLGTEQFF.

This clone showed up just a few times. The chain is built from TRBV29-1 and TRBJ2-2, with D perhaps TRBD2 (7 bases). This CDR3 is built from 14 residues. Germline V gene sequence: CDR1 SQVTM, CDR2 ANQGSEA. Trimming left V 7 bases short and J 3 bases short, with 15 bases between. The CDR3 DNA is TGCAGCGCTAGCGGAAGGGGGGACACCGGGGAGCTGTTTTTT. It encodes CSASGRGDTGELFF.

This clone was counted between two and nine times. V is TRBV5-6 and J is TRBJ1-1; D call uncertain. Trimming cost V 2 bases and J 4 bases, with 12 bases left between them. Germline CDR1 SGHDT, CDR2 YYEEEE. The CDR3 contains 14 residues. CDR3 residues: CASSLRRVTTEAFF. DNA for the CDR3: TGTGCCAGCAGCTTACGTCGGGTGACCACTGAAGCTTTCTTT.

This clone showed up just a few times. The rearrangement uses TRBV29-1 and TRBJ1-3, with unresolved D. The CDR3 consists of 13 residues. V lost 4 bases, J lost 0 bases, and 7 bases lay in between. Germline V gene lookup returns CDR1 SQVTM and CDR2 ANQGSEA. CDR3 DNA sequence: TGCAGCGTTGTGTGGGACTCTGGAAACACCATATATTTT. It encodes CSVVWDSGNTIYF.

This clone was seen a handful of times. The chain carries TRBV7-9 and TRBJ1-6; 7 bases match TRBD1. This CDR3 is 13 amino acids long. The V segment lost 10 bases and the J segment 7 bases; nucleotides outside the gene matches: 7. Germline loops: CDR1 SEHNR, CDR2 FQNEAQ (reference sequence). CDR3 sequence (DNA): TGTGCCATTTCTACAGGGGAGAATTCACCCCTCCACTTT. Its protein is CAISTGENSPLHF.

This clone was seen a handful of times. The chain couples TRBV29-1 to TRBJ2-3; D gene uncertain. The CDR3 consists of 13 residues. The ends were cut back, 3 bases at V and 4 bases at J, with 11 bases in the middle. Germline assignment: CDR1 SQVTM and CDR2 ANQGSEA. The DNA for the CDR3 is TGCAGCGTTGAGGGTGGGCTGTCAGATACGCAGTATTTT. This encodes CSVEGGLSDTQYF.

The CDR3 sequence is CSVTGSVEKLFF. In DNA, the CDR3 is TGCAGCGTGACAGGGTCGGTTGAAAAACTGTTTTTT. This sequence joins TRBV29-1 and TRBJ1-4; 7 bases match TRBD1. Germline loops: CDR1 SQVTM, CDR2 ANQGSEA. V lost 6 bases to trimming and J lost 7 bases; unmatched junction nucleotides: 5. This CDR3 has 12 amino acids. Combining the CDR3 with reference TRBV29-1 and TRBJ1-4 gives the whole variable domain SAVISQKPSRDICQRGTSLTIQCQVDSQVTMMFWYRQQPGQSLTLIATANQGSEATYESGFVIDKFPISRPNLTFSTLTVSNMSPEDSSIYLCSVTGSVEKLFFGSGTQLSVL.

This clone was detected only a few times. CDR3 in amino acids: CASSLAGGYNEQFF. Here the CDR3 DNA reads TGTGCCAGCAGCCTGGCAGGGGGGTACAATGAGCAGTTCTTC. V and J are TRBV28 and TRBJ2-1; TRBD1 might be the D (7 bases). CDR1 is MDHEN, CDR2 SYDVKM, per germline. Trimming shortened V by 6 bases and J by 4 bases, and 13 bases separated the two germline ends. The CDR3 sequence is 14 residues long.

V gene TRBV25-1 combines with J gene TRBJ2-5; D is undetermined. The CDR3 has 13 residues. With 5 bases removed from V and 1 base from J, the gap between germline ends came to 8 bases. CDR1 and CDR2 from the germline V gene are MGHDK and SYGVNS. The CDR3 reads CASSPPGQETQYF. CDR3 bases: TGTGCCAGCAGTCCTCCGGGCCAAGAGACCCAGTACTTC.

The V call is TRBV29-1, the J call TRBJ2-2; no reliable D call. CDR1 is SQVTM, CDR2 ANQGSEA, per germline. V was clipped by 3 bases and J by 4 bases, with 12 bases between them. This CDR3 spans 14 amino acids. Written as DNA, the CDR3 is TGCAGCGTTGAGCCGAACGGGCTCACCGGGGAGCTGTTTTTT. Its protein is CSVEPNGLTGELFF.

The rearrangement uses TRBV27 and TRBJ2-7, with TRBD1 as a possible D gene (6 bases). Trimming took 5 bases from V and 0 from J, leaving 14 bases between them. The CDR3 extends over 15 amino acids. The germline CDR1 and CDR2 sequences are MNHEY and SMNVEV (reference sequence). The CDR3 region is CASSILGGRSYEQYF. For the CDR3, the DNA is TGTGCCAGCAGTATCCTTGGGGGCCGCTCCTACGAGCAGTACTTC.

DNA of the CDR3: TGTGCCAGCAGCCGAAACACCGGGGAGCTGTTTTTT. Translated, it gives CASSRNTGELFF. The V and J genes are TRBV27 and TRBJ2-2, with no clear D. Trimming pared 6 bases from V and 2 bases from J, leaving 4 bases between. The CDR3 has 12 residues. The V gene's germline CDR1 is MNHEY and CDR2 SMNVEV (reference sequence).

The chain couples TRBV29-1 to TRBJ2-5, with a weak D call TRBD1 (6 bases). Trimming left V 7 bases short and J 4 bases short, with 13 bases between. The CDR3 is made up of 12 amino acids. CDR1 and CDR2 (germline): SQVTM, ANQGSEA. This CDR3 is CSAAGDVETQYF. The CDR3 nucleotides read TGCAGCGCCGCAGGGGATGTAGAGACCCAGTACTTC.

V gene TRBV7-6 combines with J gene TRBJ2-7, with D possibly being TRBD2 (5 bases). CDR3 length: 15 residues. The germline V gene has CDR1 SGHVS and CDR2 FNYEAQ. Between the trimmed V and J ends, which lost 1 base and 0 bases, there was a span of 10 bases. The CDR3 coding sequence is TGTGCCAGCAGCTTAGAGGCGGAGGACTCCTACGAGCAGTACTTC. It specifies CASSLEAEDSYEQYF.

The V gene is TRBV5-4, the J gene TRBJ1-2, with unresolved D. The germline CDR1 and CDR2 sequences are SGHNT and YYREEE (reference sequence). The CDR3 totals 13 residues. Trimming pared 0 bases from V and 4 bases from J, leaving 7 bases between. CDR3 sequence reads: CASSLGTGYGYTF. The CDR3 coding sequence is TGTGCCAGCAGCTTGGGTACTGGCTATGGCTACACCTTC.